One and the same sample provided the 11 T cell receptor beta chains below, sequenced in a study of T cell changes during pregnancy in multiple sclerosis. Clones were read by immunoSEQ multiplex PCR, and TCRdb kept only the in-frame ones, dropping some. The profile shows around 69,000 clones, around nine tenths of them singletons. This specimen was peripheral blood, taken in the second trimester of pregnancy. The receptors shown here come from a female donor in good health, enrolled as a control in a pregnancy study.

The CDR3 loop is CASSVAIQGYNEQFF. The CDR3 nucleotides read TGTGCCAGCAGCGTAGCTATACAGGGGTACAATGAGCAGTTCTTC. V is TRBV9 and J is TRBJ2-1; 7 bases line up with TRBD1. V gave up 0 bases and J gave up 4 bases; unmatched junction bases: 4. The CDR3 loop spans 15 amino acids. Per germline, CDR1 SGDLS and CDR2 YYNGEE.

V gene TRBV5-4 combines with J gene TRBJ2-3; weak D call: TRBD1 (5 bases). The CDR3 runs to 15 residues. The ends were cut back, 2 bases at V and 2 bases at J, with 12 bases in the middle. CDR1 SGHNT and CDR2 YYREEE come from the germline V gene (reference sequence). The CDR3 reads CASSFRQGPTDTQYF. CDR3 DNA: TGTGCCAGCAGCTTCCGGCAGGGTCCCACAGATACGCAGTATTTT.

The genes are TRBV6-5 and TRBJ2-3, with TRBD1 matching 8 bases. V lost 4 bases and J lost 6; bases outside the gene matches: 6. CDR1 MNHEY and CDR2 SVGAGI come from the germline V gene. This CDR3 has 14 amino acids. CDR3 residues: CASSLDRVADTQYF. The CDR3 DNA reads as TGTGCCAGCAGTTTGGACAGGGTAGCCGATACGCAGTATTTT.

V gene TRBV2 combines with J gene TRBJ1-4, with 8 bases matching TRBD1. With 4 bases clipped from V and 8 bases from J, the junction kept 9 bases outside the gene matches. The CDR3 has 15 amino acids. Germline CDR1 and CDR2: SNHLY and FYNNEI. The CDR3 bases are TGTGCCAGCAGTGTCTCAGGGGGCGCGAGAGAAAAACTGTTTTTT. Protein: CASSVSGGAREKLFF.

This chain uses TRBV28 with TRBJ1-2, with D possibly matching TRBD1 (6 bases). V was shortened by 5 bases and J by 4 bases, with 20 bases between the two germline ends. CDR3 length: 16 residues. Germline lookup yields CDR1 MDHEN and CDR2 SYDVKM. This chain's CDR3 is CASSPNSGGLRYGYTF. DNA for the CDR3: TGTGCCAGCAGTCCCAATTCGGGGGGGCTCCGCTATGGCTACACCTTC.

The gene calls are TRBV2 and TRBJ2-3; 8 positions match TRBD2. The CDR3 is 18 amino acids. Looked up from germline, CDR1 is SNHLY and CDR2 is FYNNEI. The trim removed 9 bases at V and 2 bases at J, leaving 19 bases unmatched. Written as DNA, the CDR3 is TGTGCCAGTATAGCGTCCCGAAGCGGGGGCCTCCTCACAGATACGCAGTATTTT. This sequence encodes CASIASRSGGLLTDTQYF.

The rearrangement joins TRBV7-8 to TRBJ1-2; 7 bases match TRBD1. The CDR3 has 15 amino acids. Looked up from germline, CDR1 is SGHVS and CDR2 is FQNEAQ. The trim removed 0 bases at V and 2 bases at J, leaving 3 bases unmatched. The CDR3 is CASSLAKGANYGYTF. As DNA, the CDR3 is TGTGCCAGCAGCTTAGCAAAGGGGGCCAACTATGGCTACACCTTC.

CDR3 loop: CASNINRPGGSYGYTF. As DNA, the CDR3 is TGTGCCAGCAACATAAATCGGCCAGGGGGCTCGTATGGCTACACCTTC. J is TRBJ1-2 and V is TRBV7-9; the match to TRBD1 covers 8 bases. Germline V gene data show CDR1 as SEHNR and CDR2 as FQNEAQ (reference sequence). The CDR3 runs 16 residues. Losses at the gene ends were 7 bases for V and 5 bases for J; bases not matched to a gene: 15.

The genes are TRBV6-5 and TRBJ1-1; TRBD1 is a possible D gene (6 bases). The CDR3 is 14 amino acids. Germline CDR1 is MNHEY and CDR2 is SVGAGI. Trimming cost V 2 bases and J 7 bases, with 14 bases left between them. CDR3 sequence reads: CASSYVGGGGEAFF. The CDR3 DNA reads TGTGCCAGCAGTTACGTGGGGGGCGGGGGTGAAGCTTTCTTT.

The chain employs TRBV6-6 and TRBJ2-2; D gene ambiguous. The V end was cut by 1 base, the J end by 6 bases, with 9 bases between. This CDR3 contains 14 residues. Germline CDR1 and CDR2: MNHNY and SVGAGI (reference sequence). The CDR3 spells CASSYLREAGELFF. The CDR3, as DNA: TGTGCCAGCAGTTACTTACGAGAGGCCGGGGAGCTGTTTTTT.

V and J are TRBV7-2 and TRBJ2-3; 8 bases are shared with TRBD1. V was clipped by 4 bases and J by 6 bases; unmatched bases: 9. CDR1 is SGHTA, CDR2 FQGNSA, per germline. The length of the CDR3 is 15 residues. The CDR3 nucleotides are TGTGCCAGCAGCTCTGGGGACAGGACTTTTGATACGCAGTATTTT. It encodes CASSSGDRTFDTQYF.